The sequence of this TCR beta chain was determined in a study of CD8 T cells in Susac syndrome. Reverse transcription used about 0.45 to 1 ug RNA and random hexamers. Across 54 Vbeta and 13 Jbeta, TCR beta CDR3 was amplified with immunoSEQ multiplex PCR. TCRdb passed the immunoSEQ multiplex PCR reads through MiXCR, listing each CDR3 protein once. The repertoire has 350,000 to 550,000 distinct CDR3 sequences, approximately 85% of them found once; the top ten carry roughly 0.11%. The CDR3 sequence is 13 residues long. Germline CDR1 and CDR2: LGHDT and YNNKEL (reference sequence). V was clipped by 0 bases and J by 7 bases, with 9 bases between them. High-throughput TCR beta sequencing covered peripheral CD8+ and CD4+ T cells. TEMRA cells were FACS-enriched and CD8+ and CD4+ T cells negatively isolated. This clonotype was detected a few times.

This chain connects TRBV3-1 to TRBJ1-1, with D possibly matching TRBD1 (6 bases). The sequenced sample consisted of CD8+ T cells from PBMCs. The receptor's source is a human donor with multiple sclerosis. This CDR3 reads CASSQEGGYEAFF. CDR3 DNA sequence: TGTGCCAGCAGCCAAGAAGGGGGGTATGAAGCTTTCTTT.